The 19 T cell receptor beta chains reported below all come from one sample, sequenced in a study of response to subunit inactivated influenza vaccine. MiXCR was run by TCRdb on the RT-PCR reads, yielding one entry per CDR3 protein. The table records under 750,000 distinct CDR3 sequences, 10% to 15% of them present only once. The source was PBMCs from blood, collected on the day of vaccination. The receptor set was obtained from a man in his fifties who received an inactivated influenza vaccine.

This clonotype has just a few counts. The rearrangement joins TRBV29-1 to TRBJ2-7; a weak D match, TRBD1 (5 bases). V shed 4 bases and J shed 4 bases, with 8 bases lying between them. Per the germline V gene, CDR1 is SQVTM and CDR2 is ANQGSEA. The CDR3 contains 11 residues. The CDR3 region is CSVADRYEQYF. The CDR3 coding sequence is TGCAGCGTTGCTGACAGATACGAGCAGTACTTC.

This clonotype occurred a few times. The chain has TRBV28 and TRBJ1-2; possible D gene TRBD1, 5 bases. There are 15 residues in the CDR3. Trimming stripped 5 bases from V and 6 bases from J, with 19 bases between. Germline-derived CDR1 and CDR2 are MDHEN and SYDVKM. CDR3 in DNA: TGTGCCAGCAGTGCCCCCTCTGGGGCTAAGGATGGCTACACCTTC. Translated, it gives CASSAPSGAKDGYTF.

This clonotype appeared a few times. V is TRBV30 and J is TRBJ2-1; no clear D. The V gene lost 1 base and the J gene lost 4 bases, with 2 bases spanning the gap. Germline assignment: CDR1 GTSNPN and CDR2 SVGIG (reference sequence). The CDR3 is made up of 11 amino acids. The DNA for the CDR3 is TGTGCCTGGAGTGCTTACAATGAGCAGTTCTTC. Its protein product is CAWSAYNEQFF.

This clonotype was counted between two and nine times. This sequence joins TRBV9 and TRBJ2-5; no reliable D call. The V end was cut by 0 bases, the J end by 6 bases, with 12 bases between. CDR3 length: 14 residues. Per the germline V gene, CDR1 is SGDLS and CDR2 is YYNGEE. The CDR3 nucleotides read TGTGCCAGCAGCGTAGGGGCGGTCGGTCAGACCCAGTACTTC. The encoded protein is CASSVGAVGQTQYF.

This clonotype has only a few counts. The genes are TRBV5-1 and TRBJ1-1, with a possible D match to TRBD1 (6 bases). This CDR3 is built from 12 residues. V dropped 0 bases and J dropped 11 bases, with 11 bases sitting between them. CDR1 and CDR2 (germline): SGHRS, YFSETQ. The CDR3 DNA is TGCGCCAGCAGCTTGGAGGGGGGAGGGGCTTTCTTT. As protein: CASSLEGGGAFF.

The chain has TRBV7-2 and TRBJ2-7, with TRBD2 as a possible D gene (6 bases). In germline, CDR1 is SGHTA, CDR2 FQGNSA. Between the trimmed V and J ends, which lost 4 bases and 2 bases, there was a span of 12 bases. CDR3 length: 14 residues. The CDR3 sequence is CASSSTSWAYEQYF. The CDR3 DNA is TGTGCCAGCAGCTCGACTAGTTGGGCCTACGAGCAGTACTTC. The entire variable domain, with the rest obtained from reference TRBV7-2 and TRBJ2-7, is as follows: GAGVSQSPSNKVTEKGKDVELRCDPISGHTALYWYRQSLGQGLEFLIYFQGNSAPDKSGLPSDRFSAERTGGSVSTLTIQRTQQEDSAVYLCASSSTSWAYEQYFGPGTRLTVT.

DNA for the CDR3: TGTGCCAGCAGCCCCTTAGCGGGGGTTACCTACAATGAGCAGTTCTTC. Its translation is CASSPLAGVTYNEQFF. The chain uses TRBV7-2 and TRBJ2-1; 9 nucleotides line up with TRBD2. Germline CDR1 reads SGHTA; CDR2 reads FQGNSA. CDR3 size: 16 residues. The J segment lost 2 bases and the V segment lost 5 bases, leaving 7 bases of the junction unmatched.

This clonotype has just a few counts. The V gene is TRBV23-1, the J gene TRBJ2-1; maybe TRBD1 (6 bases). TRBV23-1 is assigned to the ORF class and has an uncertain function. Trimming took 6 bases from V and 0 from J, leaving 9 bases between them. This CDR3 contains 14 residues. CDR3 coding DNA: TGCGCCAGCAGGCCCAGGGGCTCCTACAATGAGCAGTTCTTC. This encodes CASRPRGSYNEQFF.

The chain uses TRBV7-2 and TRBJ2-7; TRBD2 aligns across 9 bases. The ends lost 3 bases at V and 6 bases at J; junction bases unmatched: 6. Germline V gives CDR1 SGHTA, CDR2 FQGNSA. CDR3 size: 14 residues. CDR3 in amino acids: CASSFIAGEGEQYF. In nucleotides, the CDR3 is TGTGCCAGCAGCTTCATAGCGGGAGAGGGCGAGCAGTACTTC.

This clonotype was counted a few times. The chain uses TRBV5-1 and TRBJ2-1; 11 bases align to TRBD2. This CDR3 has 19 amino acids. CDR1 SGHRS and CDR2 YFSETQ come from the germline V gene. The junction had 19 bases not matched to a gene; V was cut back by 4 bases and J by 7 bases. The CDR3 protein is CASSGQLLLLAGVRNEQFF. The DNA of the CDR3 is TGCGCCAGCAGCGGGCAGCTCCTACTACTAGCGGGAGTTAGGAATGAGCAGTTCTTC. Full variable domain (rest looked up from reference TRBV5-1 and TRBJ2-1): KAGVTQTPRYLIKTRGQQVTLSCSPISGHRSVSWYQQTPGQGLQFLFEYFSETQRNKGNFPGRFSGRQFSNSRSEMNVSTLELGDSALYLCASSGQLLLLAGVRNEQFFGPGTRLTVL.

This clonotype was found a few times. V is TRBV27 and J is TRBJ2-7, with a possible D match to TRBD2 (6 bases). The V gene's germline CDR1 is MNHEY and CDR2 SMNVEV (reference sequence). Trimming pared 5 bases from V and 2 bases from J, leaving 13 bases between. The CDR3 spans 14 residues. CDR3 residues: CASSGGVHAYEQYF. In DNA, the CDR3 is TGTGCCAGCAGTGGCGGGGTTCATGCCTACGAGCAGTACTTC.

This clonotype occurred a few times. The chain has TRBV29-1 and TRBJ1-5; maybe TRBD1 (5 bases). The CDR3 consists of 14 residues. V was pared by 4 bases and J by 0 bases, with 10 bases between. Germline CDR1 is SQVTM and CDR2 is ANQGSEA. Here the CDR3 reads CSVVAGNSNQPQHF. CDR3 DNA: TGCAGCGTTGTGGCAGGGAATAGCAATCAGCCCCAGCATTTT.

In its sample, this clonotype was seen once. The junction departs from the called germline gene at one end, perhaps through a read error. The J gene is TRBJ2-1, the V gene TRBV3-1; 10 bases agree with TRBD2. The CDR3 consists of 18 residues. The germline CDR1 and CDR2 sequences are LGHDT and YNNKEL (reference sequence). The CDR3 reads CACSQVSLAGNSYNEQFF. CDR3 nucleotides: TGTGCCTGCAGCCAAGTTTCACTAGCGGGAAACTCCTACAATGAGCAGTTCTTC.

The sample holds many counts of this clonotype. The chain joins TRBV11-2 to TRBJ2-4, with a weak D call TRBD1 (5 bases). This CDR3 comprises 14 residues. Germline CDR1 is SGHAT and CDR2 is FQNNGV. Trimming left V 5 bases short and J 6 bases short, with 14 bases between. The CDR3 region is CASSPPRVRNIQYF. Here the CDR3 DNA reads TGTGCCAGCAGCCCTCCCAGGGTGAGAAACATTCAGTACTTC.

V usage is TRBV10-3 and J usage is TRBJ1-4; 8 nucleotides align to TRBD1. The trim removed 5 bases at V and 1 base at J, leaving 3 bases unmatched. The CDR3 runs to 15 residues. CDR1 is ENHRY, CDR2 SYGVKD, per germline. CDR3 amino acids: CAISSGGGTNEKLFF. DNA of the CDR3: TGTGCCATCAGTTCAGGGGGCGGAACTAATGAAAAACTGTTTTTT.

This clonotype came up a few times. This rearrangement joins TRBV29-1 to TRBJ2-3; TRBD2 agrees at 16 bases. In germline, CDR1 is SQVTM, CDR2 ANQGSEA. V lost 7 bases to trimming and J lost 2 bases; unmatched junction nucleotides: 12. This CDR3 comprises 18 residues. CDR3 sequence: CSATEGLAGGKYTDTQYF. The CDR3 nucleotides read TGCAGCGCCACAGAGGGACTAGCGGGGGGGAAATACACAGATACGCAGTATTTT.

The chain's CDR3 is CASSLGPETGLHYEQYF. Here the CDR3 DNA reads TGTGCCAGCAGCTTGGGGCCCGAGACAGGGTTGCACTACGAGCAGTACTTC. The chain uses TRBV5-6 and TRBJ2-7, with 7 bases aligning to TRBD1. The CDR3 length is 17 residues. The germline V gene has CDR1 SGHDT and CDR2 YYEEEE. The junction had 12 bases not matched to a gene; V was cut back by 0 bases and J by 3 bases.

The rearrangement joins TRBV4-1 to TRBJ2-7; TRBD2 matches 9 bases. CDR1 is MGHRA, CDR2 YSYEKL, per germline. J was trimmed by 0 bases and V by 4 bases; bases with no gene match: 7. The CDR3 consists of 16 residues. The CDR3 DNA reads TGCGCCAGCAGCCCAACGGCTAGCGGGATCTCCTACGAGCAGTACTTC. Translation: CASSPTASGISYEQYF.

This rearrangement joins TRBV7-2 to TRBJ2-7; the match to TRBD1 covers 7 bases. The CDR3 loop spans 13 amino acids. V was pared by 5 bases and J by 3 bases, with 4 bases of the junction left unmatched. Germline assignment: CDR1 SGHTA and CDR2 FQGNSA. This CDR3 is CASSNRQGYEQYF. The CDR3 DNA follows: TGTGCCAGCAGCAATCGACAGGGCTACGAGCAGTACTTC.